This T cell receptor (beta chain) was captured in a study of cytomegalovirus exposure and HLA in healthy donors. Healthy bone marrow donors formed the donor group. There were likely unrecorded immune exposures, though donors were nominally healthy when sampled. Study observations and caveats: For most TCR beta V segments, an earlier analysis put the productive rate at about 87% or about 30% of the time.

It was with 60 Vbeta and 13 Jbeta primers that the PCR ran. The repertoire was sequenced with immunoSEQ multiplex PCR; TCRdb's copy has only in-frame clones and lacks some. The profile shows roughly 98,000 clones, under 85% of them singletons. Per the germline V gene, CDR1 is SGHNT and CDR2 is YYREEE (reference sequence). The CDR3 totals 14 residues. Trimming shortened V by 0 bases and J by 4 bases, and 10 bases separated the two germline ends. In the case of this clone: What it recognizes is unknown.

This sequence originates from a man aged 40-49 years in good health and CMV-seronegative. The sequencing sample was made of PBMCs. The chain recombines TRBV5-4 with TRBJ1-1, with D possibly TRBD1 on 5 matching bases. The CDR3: CASSLGQGSTEAFF. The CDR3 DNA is TGTGCCAGCAGCTTGGGGCAGGGAAGCACTGAAGCTTTCTTT.